This passage covers 6 T cell receptor beta chains from one sample sequenced in a study of T cell changes during pregnancy in multiple sclerosis (dated by TCRdb to about 2019). Libraries were prepared through the immunoSEQ multiplex PCR assay. Here the immuneACCESS table is served through TCRdb, limited to in-frame sequences with V and J called. Missing clones are a known gap in these copies; in checked studies unresolved V genes cover under half, and the rest lacks a known reason. In this sample the table shows 100,000 or so clones, around 94% of which occur a single time. The top ten clones comprise around 1.7% of the sample. Source: peripheral blood, taken after pregnancy. These receptor sequences come from a female donor in good health, enrolled as a control in a pregnancy study.

The V and J genes are TRBV7-6 and TRBJ2-3; 11 bases agree with TRBD2. CDR3 size: 18 residues. CDR1 and CDR2 (germline): SGHVS, FNYEAQ. J lost 6 bases, V lost 5 bases, and 16 bases had no gene match. The CDR3 region has the DNA TGTGCCAGCAGCCCCAATCCGGGACTAGCGGCTAAAATGGATACGCAGTATTTT. It is translated as CASSPNPGLAAKMDTQYF.

This sequence joins TRBV27 and TRBJ2-3, with 7 bases identical to TRBD2. This CDR3 contains 14 residues. Trimming cost V 4 bases and J 3 bases; bases outside gene matches: 4. Germline V gene lookup returns CDR1 MNHEY and CDR2 SMNVEV (reference sequence). The CDR3 spells CASSWGGLTDTQYF. CDR3 in DNA: TGTGCCAGCAGTTGGGGGGGTTTGACAGATACGCAGTATTTT.

This clone was recorded only once. Here the CDR3 reads CASKGQGLGQPQHF. The CDR3 coding sequence is TGTGCCAGCAAGGGACAGGGGCTGGGGCAGCCCCAGCATTTT. The J gene is TRBJ1-5, the V gene TRBV27; 10 positions match TRBD1. The V gene end was trimmed by 7 bases and the J gene end by 7 bases; junction bases not matched to a gene: 7. Germline loops: CDR1 MNHEY, CDR2 SMNVEV (reference sequence). CDR3 size: 14 residues.

The chain has TRBV5-5 and TRBJ2-1; a weak D match, TRBD1 (7 bases). With 10 bases removed from V and 9 bases from J, the gap between germline ends came to 23 bases. The CDR3 length is 14 residues. Germline V lookup: CDR1 SGHKS, CDR2 YYEKEE (reference sequence). CDR3 bases: TGTGCCTTCAGCTTGGCGCAGGGGGGTGGTGAGCAGTTCTTC. It specifies CAFSLAQGGGEQFF.

The chain uses TRBV29-1 and TRBJ2-5, with a tentative D call TRBD2 (6 bases). Trimming left V 2 bases short and J 4 bases short, with 11 bases between. The germline V gene encodes CDR1 SQVTM and CDR2 ANQGSEA. The CDR3 is made up of 13 amino acids. CDR3 loop: CSVELGGLETQYF. The CDR3 DNA is TGCAGCGTTGAACTGGGGGGTCTAGAGACCCAGTACTTC.

V is TRBV18 and J is TRBJ2-5; TRBD1 aligns across 7 bases. Germline CDR1 KGHSH, CDR2 LQKENI. This CDR3 contains 13 residues. The V segment lost 6 bases and the J segment 2 bases; nucleotides outside the gene matches: 3. CDR3 bases: TGTGCCAGCTCCCCGGGACAGCAAGAGACCCAGTACTTC. Translating gives CASSPGQQETQYF.